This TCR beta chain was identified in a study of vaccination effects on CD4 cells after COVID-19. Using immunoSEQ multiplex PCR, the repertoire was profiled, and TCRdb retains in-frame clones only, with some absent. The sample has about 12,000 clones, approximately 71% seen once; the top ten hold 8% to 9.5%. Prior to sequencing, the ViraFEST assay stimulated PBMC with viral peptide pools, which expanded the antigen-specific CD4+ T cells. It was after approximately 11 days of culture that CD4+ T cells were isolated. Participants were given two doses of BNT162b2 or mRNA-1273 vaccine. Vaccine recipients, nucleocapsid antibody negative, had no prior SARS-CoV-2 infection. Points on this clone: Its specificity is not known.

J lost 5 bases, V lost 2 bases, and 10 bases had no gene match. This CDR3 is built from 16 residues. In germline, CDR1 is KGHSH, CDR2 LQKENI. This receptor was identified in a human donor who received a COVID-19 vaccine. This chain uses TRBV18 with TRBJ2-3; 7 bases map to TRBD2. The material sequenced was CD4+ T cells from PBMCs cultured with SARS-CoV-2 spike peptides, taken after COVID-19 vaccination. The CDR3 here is CASSPLNTGRGDTQYF. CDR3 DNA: TGTGCCAGCTCACCATTGAATACGGGGAGGGGAGATACGCAGTATTTT.